The rows below give T cell receptor beta chains drawn from one sample of a study of T cells after yellow fever vaccination. TCRdb re-analysed the 5' RACE reads in MiXCR, keeping a single row per CDR3 protein. In the table there are 150,000 to 200,000 distinct CDR3 sequences, roughly a tenth of which are singletons. This material consisted of CD8+ T cells sorted from PBMCs, taken 45 days after the yellow fever booster vaccination. These receptors were obtained from a man between 18 and 35 years old who received the YFV17D yellow fever vaccine. Both conserved end residues are part of each CDR3. The D gene is left open where the match is weak. Not all rows give a size; the values are once, few, many and, for expanded clones, a class.

v_gene	abundance	j_gene	d_gene	CDR3aa	CDR3nt
TRBV2	.	TRBJ2-1	TRBD1	CASNPDRTKRSSYNEQFF	TGTGCCAGCAACCCGGACAGGACGAAACGTTCATCCTACAATGAGCAGTTCTTC
TRBV6-4	.	TRBJ2-3	.	CASSGDATDTQYF	TGTGCCAGCAGTGGGGACGCAACAGATACGCAGTATTTT
TRBV7-8	few	TRBJ1-1	TRBD1	CASSLGPTGLTEAFF	TGTGCCAGCAGCTTAGGTCCGACAGGGCTCACTGAAGCTTTCTTT
TRBV9	few	TRBJ2-7	.	CASSVGNSFSYEQYF	TGTGCCAGCAGCGTAGGGAACAGTTTCTCCTACGAGCAGTACTTC
TRBV11-2	.	TRBJ1-1	.	CASSYRQRNTEAFF	TGTGCCAGCAGCTACAGACAAAGAAACACTGAAGCTTTCTTT
TRBV7-9	.	TRBJ2-3	TRBD2	CASSFSGGADTQYF	TGTGCCAGCAGCTTTTCCGGGGGGGCTGATACGCAGTATTTT
TRBV5-6	.	TRBJ1-4	TRBD1	CASSTDLQGEKLFF	TGTGCCAGCAGCACAGACCTACAGGGGGAAAAACTGTTTTTT
TRBV5-1	few	TRBJ1-1	TRBD1	CASSPGGFTEAFF	TGCGCCAGCAGTCCAGGGGGCTTCACTGAAGCTTTCTTT
TRBV27	.	TRBJ2-3	TRBD2	CASRLAGGPDTQYF	TGTGCCAGCAGATTAGCGGGGGGGCCGGATACGCAGTATTTT
TRBV9	.	TRBJ2-5	TRBD2	CASSPGPSGRKETQYF	TGTGCCAGCAGCCCCGGGCCTAGCGGAAGGAAAGAGACCCAGTACTTC
TRBV9	few	TRBJ2-1	TRBD2	CASSDGLEIYNEQFF	TGTGCCAGCAGCGATGGACTAGAGATCTACAATGAGCAGTTCTTC
TRBV4-3	.	TRBJ2-1	TRBD1	CASSQPGQGTNEQFF	TGCGCCAGCAGCCAACCGGGACAGGGAACAAATGAGCAGTTCTTC
TRBV7-6	many	TRBJ2-3	.	CASSLLGGDTSTDTQYF	TGTGCCAGCAGCTTGCTCGGCGGGGATACTAGCACAGATACGCAGTATTTT
TRBV6-6	.	TRBJ1-5	.	CASSYTGLVGNQPQHF	TGTGCCAGCAGTTACACAGGGCTTGTCGGCAATCAGCCCCAGCATTTT
TRBV30	many	TRBJ2-7	.	CAWSDRTTKSYEQYF	TGTGCCTGGAGTGACCGGACAACGAAATCCTACGAGCAGTACTTC
TRBV7-8	few	TRBJ1-3	.	CASSQVARRSGNTIYF	TGTGCCAGCAGCCAGGTGGCCAGACGCTCTGGAAACACCATATATTTT
TRBV7-6	few	TRBJ2-2	.	CASSTTYYGELFF	TGTGCCAGCAGCACAACCTACTACGGGGAGCTGTTTTTT
TRBV6-6	few	TRBJ1-1	TRBD1	CASSYWDRAERAFF	TGTGCCAGCAGTTACTGGGACAGGGCCGAGAGAGCTTTCTTT
TRBV6-2/TRBV6-3	few	TRBJ2-5	.	CASSYPVQETQYF	TGTGCCAGCAGTTACCCCGTCCAAGAGACCCAGTACTTC
TRBV6-2/TRBV6-3	few	TRBJ1-2	TRBD1	CASSYTLRSTGNYGYTF	TGTGCCAGCAGTTACACCCTCAGATCGACAGGGAACTATGGCTACACCTTC
TRBV10-2	.	TRBJ2-2	TRBD2	CATDGGAAGELFF	TGCGCCACCGACGGGGGGGCGGCCGGGGAGCTGTTTTTT
TRBV2	many	TRBJ2-7	.	CASKGSRSYEQYF	TGTGCCAGCAAGGGGAGTCGCTCCTACGAGCAGTACTTC
TRBV6-5	few	TRBJ1-1	TRBD1	CASRISPGTGTEAFF	TGTGCCAGCAGAATTTCTCCCGGGACAGGGACTGAAGCTTTCTTT
TRBV5-4	.	TRBJ2-5	TRBD1	CASSLASGGLTETQYF	TGTGCCAGCAGCTTGGCCTCAGGGGGTCTGACGGAGACCCAGTACTTC
TRBV6-2/TRBV6-3	.	TRBJ2-5	TRBD2	CASNPGTSGLQETQYF	TGTGCCAGCAACCCCGGGACTAGCGGGCTTCAAGAGACCCAGTACTTC
TRBV4-1	.	TRBJ1-2	.	CASSQVQGQLLHGYTF	TGCGCCAGCAGCCAAGTTCAAGGGCAGCTATTACATGGCTACACCTTC
TRBV11-2	.	TRBJ2-5	.	CASSFLIEETQYF	TGTGCCAGCAGCTTCTTGATAGAAGAGACCCAGTACTTC
TRBV12-3/TRBV12-4	few	TRBJ1-3	.	CASSSIGGLSGNTIYF	TGTGCCAGCAGTTCCATAGGGGGGCTCTCTGGAAACACCATATATTTT
TRBV18	.	TRBJ2-3	TRBD1	CASSPPQGAGTDTQYF	TGTGCCAGCTCACCACCCCAGGGGGCTGGCACAGATACGCAGTATTTT
TRBV29-1	many	TRBJ1-3	.	CSVWGVSGNTIYF	TGCAGCGTTTGGGGGGTATCTGGAAACACCATATATTTT
TRBV29-1	few	TRBJ1-2	.	CSVGIGDTRNYGYTF	TGCAGCGTTGGAATAGGGGACACCCGGAACTATGGCTACACCTTC
TRBV12-5	few	TRBJ1-1	.	CASGLGVRGGLNTEAFF	TGTGCTAGTGGTTTGGGAGTACGGGGAGGGTTGAACACTGAAGCTTTCTTT
TRBV28	few	TRBJ2-3	.	CASSSMGFTDTQYF	TGTGCCAGCAGTTCGATGGGTTTCACAGATACGCAGTATTTT
TRBV2	few	TRBJ1-4	.	CASGMVYEKLFF	TGTGCCAGCGGCATGGTTTATGAAAAACTGTTTTTT
TRBV6-4	many	TRBJ2-1	TRBD2	CASSESGGARDEQFF	TGTGCCAGCAGTGAGAGCGGGGGGGCCCGCGATGAGCAGTTCTTC
TRBV20-1	few	TRBJ2-2	TRBD2	CSARGLAVGELFF	TGCAGTGCTAGGGGACTAGCTGTCGGGGAGCTGTTTTTT
TRBV7-9	many	TRBJ1-6	.	CASSLEYSPLHF	TGTGCCAGCAGCTTAGAGTATTCACCCCTCCACTTT
TRBV6-5	few	TRBJ2-5	TRBD2	CASSYSFASGVETQYF	TGTGCCAGCAGTTACAGTTTCGCTAGCGGGGTTGAGACCCAGTACTTC
TRBV4-2	few	TRBJ2-1	.	CASSQDDRAGAYNEQFF	TGTGCCAGCAGCCAAGATGACAGGGCGGGGGCATACAATGAGCAGTTCTTC
TRBV6-1	.	TRBJ2-1	.	CASSGSREEGDEQFF	TGTGCCAGCAGTGGATCCCGTGAGGAGGGAGACGAGCAGTTCTTC
TRBV4-1	few	TRBJ1-3	.	CASSQEGSGNTIYF	TGCGCCAGCAGCCAAGAGGGGTCTGGAAACACCATATATTTT
TRBV6-2/TRBV6-3	.	TRBJ2-3	.	CASSYEDSFTDTQYF	TGTGCCAGCAGTTACGAGGACAGTTTCACAGATACGCAGTATTTT
TRBV20-1	few	TRBJ1-2	TRBD1	CSARAGGDRGALSYGYTF	TGCAGTGCTAGAGCGGGTGGGGACAGGGGCGCCCTTTCTTATGGCTACACCTTC
TRBV6-2/TRBV6-3	few	TRBJ2-7	.	CASGFSYEQYF	TGTGCCAGCGGGTTCTCCTACGAGCAGTACTTC
TRBV4-2	.	TRBJ2-7	.	CASSHEKLGFYEQYF	TGTGCCAGCAGCCATGAAAAACTAGGCTTCTACGAGCAGTACTTC
TRBV15	.	TRBJ2-1	.	CATSTGSGNEQFF	TGTGCCACCAGCACGGGGTCGGGCAATGAGCAGTTCTTC
TRBV5-1	many	TRBJ2-7	.	CASSLGDLSYEQYF	TGCGCCAGCAGCTTGGGGGACCTCTCCTACGAGCAGTACTTC
TRBV7-3	.	TRBJ2-3	.	CASSLKSVGYTQYF	TGTGCCAGCAGCTTAAAGTCGGTGGGGTATACGCAGTATTTT
TRBV6-1	few	TRBJ1-5	TRBD1	CASSERTGGRSNQPQHF	TGTGCCAGCAGTGAAAGGACAGGGGGCCGAAGTAATCAGCCCCAGCATTTT
TRBV9	few	TRBJ2-1	.	CASSAGDSSYNEQFF	TGTGCCAGCAGCGCTGGGGACTCCTCCTACAATGAGCAGTTCTTC
TRBV11-2	many	TRBJ2-7	.	CASSLVLVLSPYEQYF	TGTGCCAGCAGCTTAGTCCTCGTACTTAGCCCCTACGAGCAGTACTTC
TRBV24-1	.	TRBJ2-1	.	CATSPRGGGYNEQFF	TGTGCCACCAGTCCCAGAGGGGGTGGCTACAATGAGCAGTTCTTC
TRBV2	few	TRBJ2-5	.	CASVPGHLQETQYF	TGTGCCAGCGTCCCGGGGCACCTCCAAGAGACCCAGTACTTC
TRBV10-3	.	TRBJ2-7	.	CAISESTTYEQYF	TGTGCCATCAGTGAATCGACAACCTACGAGCAGTACTTC
TRBV7-6	few	TRBJ2-1	.	CASSDPTSVDEQFF	TGTGCCAGCAGCGACCCAACTAGTGTCGATGAGCAGTTCTTC